Below, 14 T cell receptor beta chains from the same sample are listed, as sequenced in a study of glioma-infiltrating T cells. The iRepertoire nested amplicon-rescue multiplex PCR amplified TCR alpha and beta CDR3s from RNA. Each CDR3 protein is one row after TCRdb ran MiXCR on the multiplex PCR reads. The sample consists of 150,000 to 200,000 distinct CDR3 sequences, roughly a third of them appearing once. Material: glioma tissue, nonneoplastic brain tissue, or PBMCs (not recorded which). These receptors came from a human donor with low-grade glioma or glioblastoma, undergoing nonglioma brain surgery, or in good health (not recorded which).

The chain couples TRBV7-2 to TRBJ2-1; D is possibly TRBD1 (5 bases). The CDR3 runs 17 residues. Germline V gives CDR1 SGHTA, CDR2 FQGNSA. V was cut by 1 base and J by 4 bases, with 17 bases left in between. CDR3 DNA sequence: TGTGCCAGCAGCTTAGATAGGGGCTTACGACGATACAATGAGCAGTTCTTC. This sequence encodes CASSLDRGLRRYNEQFF.

To note about this clonotype: A single base separates this from a much larger clone, so it may be a read error. The chain recombines TRBV7-9 with TRBJ2-3; the D gene could be TRBD1 or TRBD2 (5 bases each). The CDR3 loop spans 17 amino acids. The V gene's germline CDR1 is SEHNR and CDR2 FQNEAQ (reference sequence). V was pared by 0 bases and J by 3 bases, with 16 bases between. The CDR3 loop is CASSLAQGAPRTDTQYF. The CDR3 region has the DNA TGTGCCAGCAGCTTAGCCCAGGGAGCGCCTAGAACAGATACGCAGTATTTT.

This clonotype has only one observation. A much bigger clone sits one base away, suggesting this may be a read error. The chain has TRBV27 and TRBJ2-1; 10 bases are shared with TRBD2. This CDR3 contains 18 residues. Germline V gene sequence: CDR1 MNHEY, CDR2 SMNVEV (reference sequence). Trimming cost V 6 bases and J 4 bases; bases outside gene matches: 15. DNA of the CDR3: TGTGCCAGCAGCTTAGGGGCTAGCGGGAGAATGGGATACAATGAGCAGTTCTTC. Its protein is CASSLGASGRMGYNEQFF.

This clonotype was recorded many times. The V gene is TRBV6-1, the J gene TRBJ1-4; TRBD1 aligns across 8 bases. CDR3 length: 13 amino acids. The germline V gene has CDR1 MNHNS and CDR2 SASEGT. V was pared by 6 bases and J by 10 bases, with 7 bases of the junction left unmatched. The CDR3 here is CASRTTGAGKLFF. The CDR3 bases are TGTGCCAGCAGGACGACAGGGGCCGGAAAACTGTTTTTT.

In the case of this clonotype: A read error may be the cause here, since a much bigger clone is one base away. This rearrangement joins TRBV18 to TRBJ2-5; D is undetermined. Trimming left V 2 bases short and J 5 bases short, with 9 bases between. CDR3 length: 13 residues. Germline V gene lookup returns CDR1 KGHSH and CDR2 LQKENI. CDR3 region: CASSPEGWETQYF. The CDR3 coding sequence is TGTGCCAGCTCACCAGAAGGTTGGGAGACCCAGTACTTC.

The chain carries TRBV10-3 and TRBJ2-5; D gene unclear. V dropped 4 bases and J dropped 2 bases, with 8 bases sitting between them. The CDR3 is made up of 13 amino acids. The germline V gene encodes CDR1 ENHRY and CDR2 SYGVKD. The DNA for the CDR3 is TGTGCCATCAGTGGTGTCCCGCAAGAGACCCAGTACTTC. This codes for CAISGVPQETQYF.

This clonotype was observed at least ten times. This chain uses TRBV20-1 with TRBJ1-1; the D is unclear. The CDR3 runs 11 residues. The V end lost 3 bases, the J end lost 9 bases, and 11 bases lay between the germline ends. Germline-derived CDR1 and CDR2 are DFQATT and SNEGSKA (reference sequence). CDR3 region: CSASLSLKAFF. CDR3 DNA sequence: TGCAGTGCTAGTCTTTCTCTGAAAGCTTTCTTT.

In this sample, this clonotype turned up many times. J is TRBJ1-1 and V is TRBV3-1; possibly TRBD1 for D (6 bases). Germline V gene sequence: CDR1 LGHDT, CDR2 YNNKEL (reference sequence). This CDR3 comprises 13 residues. The V and J ends lost 1 base and 6 bases respectively, with 9 bases between them. CDR3 nucleotides: TGTGCCAGCAGCCAAGGGGCAGGGGCTGAAGCTTTCTTT. Protein: CASSQGAGAEAFF.

This clonotype was seen at least ten times. This chain links TRBV27 with TRBJ2-3, with TRBD2 matching over 9 bases. Germline CDR1 and CDR2: MNHEY and SMNVEV (reference sequence). The CDR3 is 19 amino acids. After removal of 6 bases from V and 0 bases from J, the junction contained 16 bases not matched to a gene. The CDR3 region has the DNA TGTGCCAGCAGCGGGGCCCCGAGGGCTAGCGGGACCAGCACAGATACGCAGTATTTT. Residues: CASSGAPRASGTSTDTQYF.

This clonotype was found many times. This chain connects TRBV7-6 to TRBJ2-7, with 7 nucleotides matching TRBD1. From germline, CDR1 is SGHVS and CDR2 FNYEAQ. This CDR3 comprises 16 residues. V shed 5 bases, J shed 2 bases, and the junction held 12 bases outside the gene matches. The CDR3 reads CASSKTQGEIPYEQYF. CDR3 nucleotide sequence: TGTGCCAGCAGCAAAACCCAGGGGGAAATTCCCTACGAGCAGTACTTC.

The rearrangement links TRBV11-1 to TRBJ2-5; TRBD2 matches 11 bases. This CDR3 is built from 15 residues. Unmatched junction bases numbered 6, after V lost 5 bases and J lost 4 bases. Germline CDR1 SGHAT, CDR2 FQDESV (reference sequence). The CDR3 DNA follows: TGTGCCAGCAGCCCGACTAGCGGGGTAAGAGAGACCCAGTACTTC. It codes for CASSPTSGVRETQYF.

The chain has TRBV27 and TRBJ2-1; 7 nucleotides match TRBD2. CDR1 and CDR2 from the germline V gene are MNHEY and SMNVEV (reference sequence). The CDR3 runs to 14 residues. V shed 6 bases, J shed 3 bases, and the junction held 5 bases outside the gene matches. CDR3 nucleotide sequence: TGTGCCAGCAGCCATAGCGGGCGCTACAATGAGCAGTTCTTC. Its protein product is CASSHSGRYNEQFF.

Only one count was recorded for this clonotype. The junction and the germline gene differ at one end; a read error may be behind it. The chain carries TRBV6-1 and TRBJ2-5, with 9 bases fitting TRBD2. The CDR3 is made up of 16 amino acids. Germline values: CDR1 MNHNS, CDR2 SASEGT. DNA of the CDR3: TGTGCTAGCAGCGCTACAACAGCGGGAGGCCTAGAGACCCAGTACTTC. Translating it yields CASSATTAGGLETQYF.

This chain links TRBV27 with TRBJ1-6; D is unresolved. V dropped 6 bases and J dropped 14 bases, with 14 bases sitting between them. The CDR3 loop spans 12 amino acids. In germline, CDR1 is MNHEY, CDR2 SMNVEV (reference sequence). CDR3 residues: CASSLGLSTLHF. The CDR3, as DNA: TGTGCCAGCAGCTTAGGCCTATCGACCCTCCACTTT.